The sequence of this T cell receptor beta chain was determined in a study of T cells in Graves' hyperthyroidism and ophthalmopathy (dated by TCRdb to 2018 to 2020). Study-wide context: Peripheral blood samples were taken at initial diagnosis, before any treatment was given. The roughly 90 discovery patients were divided at random into training and test sets in a 7:3 ratio. A discovery cohort of about 95 patients, roughly 40 with Graves' ophthalmopathy and approximately 60 with stable Graves' hyperthyroidism, was used to find distinguishing TCR V-J signatures. The study also compared thyroid tissue and blood T-cell repertoires from more than five Graves' hyperthyroidism patients. Prospective prediction of ophthalmopathy was tested in an independent validation cohort of approximately 19 hyperthyroidism patients and some 17 patients who later progressed to ophthalmopathy. TCR Vbeta CDR3 sequencing of approximately 140 peripheral blood samples (approximately 44 ophthalmopathy, 70 to 85 hyperthyroidism and some 17 progressor patients) is reported in the paper. Following sampling, methimazole starting at 30 mg daily was given to hyperthyroidism patients, and high-dose intravenous methylprednisolone was given to ophthalmopathy patients.

Stable Graves' hyperthyroidism was defined as the absence of progression to ophthalmopathy over 18 months of follow-up. Hyperthyroidism patients were newly diagnosed, with disease duration under 2 months, and aged 18 to 65 years. The study excluded patients with uncontrolled infections, other autoimmune diseases, pregnancy or lactation. Diagnoses were based on clinical symptoms, serum thyroxine and TRAb, thyroid ultrasound and orbital computed tomography. PBMCs were isolated from 10 ml of fresh peripheral blood by Ficoll-Paque density gradient centrifugation. Total RNA was extracted using Trizol reagent, and RNA quality was assessed on an Agilent 2100 Bioanalyzer. The CDR3, from cysteine to phenylalanine, totals 17 residues. Only CDR3 DNA is held: 51 bases, read in frame from base 1. CDR1 and CDR2 are drawn from the germline V gene: MNHEY, SVGEGT. With respect to this clonotype: Its recognized antigen is unknown. The junction does not match germline at one end; this may be a read error.

The TCR beta CDR3 regions were amplified from the RNA transcripts. For the first round of RT-PCR on the TCR CDR3, the HTBI primer set was used together with the Qiagen OneStep RT-PCR kit. The libraries were constructed in a second round of multiplex PCR and then size-selected and purified. The libraries were sequenced on an Illumina HiSeq2000 using paired-end 100 bp reads. Per the source publication's procedure: SOAPnuke was used to process the raw data, with reads discarded if the reads contained adapters or uncalled bases, had a mean Phred below 15, or lacked an exact constant-primer or identifier match. COPE v1.2.5 was used to merge the high-quality paired reads, and each unique nucleotide sequence was defined as a clonotype. MiTCR v1.1 was used to align the clonotypes against IMGT TRBV, TRBD and TRBJ reference segments. Analysis was restricted to V-J combinations with a frequency above 0.0001, which covered 99.2% of repertoires. The TCS score was defined as F50 (clonal expansion) divided by E x V (chaos), with BLOSUM62-based TCRdist calculated between CDR3 peptides within each V-J. Welch's t-statistics and random forest reduced fewer than 600 V-J features to around 14, which were used in a naive Bayes classifier (R e1071). TCRdb reprocessing: public reads trimmed at Q25 with fastp, clones called with MiXCR, in-frame beta chains kept. Merged by CDR3 protein, the rows form single entries marked with the most common genes and DNA. What appears here as the V and J calls and clone size reflects TCRdb's work, not the paper's. For this sample there are around 300,000 distinct CDR3 sequences; around 14% appear just once. The top ten constitute around 23% of the sample.

What the research found in general, with its limitations: No statistical method was used to set the sample size in advance, and investigators knew the group allocation. A 13 V-J signature model separated ophthalmopathy from stable hyperthyroidism, with just over 85% sensitivity and just under 84% specificity in cross-validation and 80%/75% in testing. Most expanded thyroid clonotypes (frequency above 0.001) were also detected in blood, a finding suggesting that blood repertoires may reflect thyroid immune responses. In validation, progression to ophthalmopathy was predicted by the model with 70.59% sensitivity and 72.22% specificity, a median of around 5.9 months before onset.

The rearrangement joined TRBV6-2 or TRBV6-3 to TRBJ2-7; the D gene lacks a confident call. The origin of this receptor is a woman aged 30 to 39 with Graves' hyperthyroidism. Source material: blood. The DNA sequence follows: TGTGCCAACAGTTGGACCCCACCTTGGGTTCCGACCTACGAGCAGTACTTC. Its product reads: CANSWTPPWVPTYEQYF.